This T cell receptor beta chain was recorded in a study of technical replicates of blood from four donors (dated by TCRdb to 2015 to 2018). Remarks on this clone: Its antigen has not been determined. No base qualities exist here, and no much larger clone lies one base off it.

Trimming takes 8 bases from V and 0 bases from J, and the germline ends sit 11 bases apart. From cysteine to phenylalanine, the CDR3 is 14 amino acids long. Of the read, only the CDR3 DNA is kept; its 42 bases are in frame from base 1. CDR1 WSHSY and CDR2 SAAADI are derived from the germline V gene. Library preparation employed the immunoSEQ multiplex PCR assay. This is the immuneACCESS table as TCRdb keeps it, with only in-frame sequences that have V and J called. A part of the clones is gone; compared with another copy, unresolved V genes explain less than half, and the rest is unexplained. The sample has about 84,000 clones on record, roughly 98% of them singletons. The top ten hold approximately 0.14% of the sample.

This sequence uses TRBV10-2 and TRBJ2-1; TRBD1 might be the D gene, on 5 matching bases. The sequencing input was T cells isolated from PBMCs. The sequence derives from a human donor in good health. The DNA sequence is as follows: TGCGCCAGCCGACAGCTGGGCTCCTACAATGAGCAGTTCTTC. Translated, this is CASRQLGSYNEQFF.